What follows describes a single TCR beta chain. Its antigen is still unknown. The germline gene is not matched at one end of the junction; a read error may be the cause. The data are from a study of cytomegalovirus exposure and HLA in healthy donors. For the study at large: Across around 400 genotyped donors, just over 80% landed in the Caucasian-associated ancestry cluster.

Germline V CDR1 and CDR2: MGHDK, SYGVNS. There are 14 residues in the CDR3. Study-level points and caveats: Being productive about 87% or about 30% of the time was typical of most TCR beta V segments in an earlier analysis. Usually a TCR sequence was rare, but some public TCRs were found in many donors.

The PCR had 60 Vbeta and 13 Jbeta primers. Assay used: immunoSEQ multiplex PCR; TCRdb lists only in-frame clones, some missing. In the table there are some 130,000 clones, 65% to 85% of which are singletons. Donors had nominal health at sampling but likely had unrecorded immune exposures. The gene calls are TRBV25-1 and TRBJ1-1; 7 bases match TRBD1. Sequenced input: PBMCs. This sequence was found in a woman aged 18-29 years in good health and CMV-seronegative. This CDR3 reads CAARSAGGDTEAFF. CDR3 DNA sequence: TGCGCCGCGCGCTCCGCAGGGGGTGATACTGAAGCTTTCTTT.